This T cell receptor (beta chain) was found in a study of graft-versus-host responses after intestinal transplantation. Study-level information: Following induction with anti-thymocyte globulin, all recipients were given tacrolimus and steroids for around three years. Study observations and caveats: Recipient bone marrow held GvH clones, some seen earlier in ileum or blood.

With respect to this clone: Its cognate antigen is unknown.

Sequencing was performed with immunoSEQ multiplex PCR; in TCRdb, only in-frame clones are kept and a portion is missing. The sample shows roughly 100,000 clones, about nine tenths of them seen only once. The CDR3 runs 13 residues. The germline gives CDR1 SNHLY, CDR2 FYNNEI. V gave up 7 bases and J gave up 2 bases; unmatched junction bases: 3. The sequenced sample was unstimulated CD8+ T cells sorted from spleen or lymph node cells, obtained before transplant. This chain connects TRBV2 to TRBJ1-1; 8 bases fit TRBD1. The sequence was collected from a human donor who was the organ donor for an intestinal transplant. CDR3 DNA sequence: TGTGCCAGCATGACAGGGGTTAACACTGAAGCTTTCTTT. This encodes CASMTGVNTEAFF.